This TCR beta chain comes out of a study of blood T cells in healthy people across ages (dated by TCRdb to about 2015). Background for the entire study: In model experiments, template switching captured roughly one uniquely barcoded TCR beta cDNA molecule for every two T cells. To avoid experimental bias, donors of different ages were distributed randomly across sequencing lanes. Using the same blood draw, the study looked at two additional independent replicas of 1 million unique cDNA reads for two donors, one aged 18 to 30 and the other aged 80 or older. The donors were divided into four age groups: young (average around 15 years), middle-aged (roughly 42), aged (around 67) and long-lived (approximately 74). Using deep sequencing normalized with unique cDNA molecular identifiers, the study measured how TCR beta repertoire diversity changes with age.

Here is what the overall study found, with its caveats: A strong correlation was found between observed TCR beta diversity and the percentage of naive T cells measured by flow cytometry. Estimates of total diversity based on one million sequenced T cells were considered lower bounds and underestimates. Since profiling was done on bulk unsorted PBMCs, naive and antigen-experienced compartments could not be conclusively compared. Donor CMV infection status was unknown, potentially confounding age-related changes in expanded clonotypes. The long-lived group showed more naive CD4+ T cells, fewer expanded clones and increased TCR diversity than the aged group, suggesting age selection. Observed TCR beta diversity per million T cells fell roughly linearly with age, and a significant reduction was already apparent by age roughly 40.

The junction shows trimming of 2 bases on V and 8 bases on J, plus 16 bases between the germline ends. Measured from the cysteine to the phenylalanine, the CDR3 is 15 residues long. Just the 45-base CDR3 DNA is kept, in frame starting at base 1. This clonotype was found a few times. Its antigen is still unknown. Base qualities are not provided; no much larger clone lies one nucleotide away. The library was obtained by 5' RACE. This sample was sequenced with an Illumina HiSeq 2500. A second about 6 to 11 cycle PCR used a sample-barcoded 5' primer and a J-beta primer mix. A unique molecular identifier was introduced onto each TCR beta cDNA molecule by a template-switch 5' adaptor carrying 12 random nucleotides. Each sample yielded at least 2.5 million CDR3-containing paired-end reads. First-strand cDNA synthesis was performed from all RNA using the Mint cDNA synthesis kit, with priming by a TRBC-specific oligonucleotide. After uracil-DNA glycosylase treatment, a first 18-cycle PCR used universal primers M1SS and BC2_uni_R on all cDNA. Under the source paper's analysis protocol: For normalization, 1 million high-quality reads were randomly selected from each sample, with every read carrying a distinct molecular identifier. Instead of being binned into consensus sequences, reads that shared molecular identifiers were thrown out. MiTCR, set to a Q25 quality threshold and the strictest error-elimination algorithm, was used for CDR3 identification, clonotype clustering and error correction. A nonparametric unseen species model with Euler transformation was used to estimate lower-bound total TCR beta diversity. TCRdb's own reprocessing of the public reads used fastp at Q25 and MiXCR and kept productive beta chains. A single entry per CDR3 protein holds the most common genes and DNA from its merged rows. The V and J calls and clone size come from TCRdb's table, not from the authors' own analysis. Across this sample there are about 940,000 distinct CDR3 sequences, with about 48% seen only once. The leading ten clones occupy roughly 13% of the sample.

Systemically healthy Caucasian individuals from Russia, 35 to 50 in total and aged about 6 to 90 years, were included as donors. Each donor gave ten milliliters of peripheral blood, collected into EDTA-treated Vacutainer tubes. Ficoll-Paque density-gradient centrifugation was used to isolate PBMCs, with at least 6.5 million obtained per sample. Total RNA was extracted from PBMCs with Trizol reagent, with at least 6 micrograms obtained per sample. Naive CD45RAhigh/CD27high T cell percentages were measured by flow cytometry on a PBMC aliquot from every donor. The TCR sequence derives from a man under 40 in good health. The chain is made from TRBV12-3 or TRBV12-4 and TRBJ2-1; TRBD2 could be the D gene, as 7 bases match. The sample was blood. In nucleotide form, the sequence is TGTGCCAGCAGTTTATGGGGGGGGGCGAACTATGAGCAGTTCTTC. This is translated as CASSLWGGANYEQFF.